The sequence of this T cell receptor (gamma chain) was determined in a study of Vδ1+ human thymocytes. Germline assignment: CDR1 VENAVY and CDR2 YDSYNSRV. The ends lost 3 bases at V and 2 bases at J; junction bases unmatched: 4. The CDR3 consists of 13 residues. Study-level findings and limits: Highly polyclonal TRG and TRD repertoires with Gaussian CDR3 length distributions appeared in thymus. Approximately 20% of thymic delta-chain sequences were Vdelta2, with few Vdelta3, unlike blood Vdelta1+ controls.

RNA was extracted from the cells and then reverse transcribed. Multiplex PCR used pooled V-gene forward primers and a constant-region reverse primer to amplify CDR3s. TCRdb redid the clone calls on the multiplex PCR reads with CATT. The sample consists of about 36,000 gamma-chain clones, 20% of them appearing once. Alphabeta T cells were depleted, then CD3+ Vdelta1+ Vdelta2- thymocytes were FACS-sorted. Vdelta1+ thymocyte sorts reached between about 97% and 99.6% purity. This clone was seen a few times. Its antigen is still unknown. A clone one base away is much larger, so this may be a read error. The same CDR3 also results from other DNA sequences found in this sample.

Sequenced sample: Vdelta1+ gamma-delta thymocytes from the thymus. The subset denotes: FACS-sorted CD3+ TCRalphabeta- TCRVdelta1+ TCRVdelta2- thymocytes. The TCR was taken from a girl under three years old who had congenital heart surgery. The chain links TRGV8 to TRGJ1 or TRGJ2. CDR3 sequence reads: CATWDSDYYKKLF. The CDR3 DNA follows: TGTGCCACCTGGGATTCGGATTATTATAAGAAACTCTTT.